Below are 23 T cell receptor beta chains sequenced from a single sample in a study of CD8 T cells in Susac syndrome. It was with random hexamers that about 0.45 to 1 ug RNA was reverse transcribed. In TCRdb, the immunoSEQ multiplex PCR reads were re-called with MiXCR into one record per CDR3 protein. Altogether 73,000 or so distinct CDR3 sequences are present, approximately 94% being singletons, with the ten largest covering about 0.38%. Input material: CD8+ T cells from PBMCs. All receptors derive from a human donor with multiple sclerosis.

CDR3 in DNA: TGTGCCAGCAGCTCTCCTAGCGGGGAATGGGATACGCAGTATTTT. Its protein product is CASSSPSGEWDTQYF. The gene calls are TRBV7-9 and TRBJ2-3; 9 bases line up with TRBD2. CDR3 length: 15 residues. V trimming: 4 bases; J trimming: 6 bases; junction bases outside the gene matches: 8. Germline CDR1 reads SEHNR; CDR2 reads FQNEAQ (reference sequence).

The CDR3 DNA reads TGTGCCAGCAGCCAAGACAGATACTCCTACGAGCAGTACTTC. Protein product: CASSQDRYSYEQYF. This rearrangement joins TRBV27 to TRBJ2-7, with D tentatively TRBD1 (5 bases). V lost 6 bases and J 0 bases, leaving 12 bases between the germline ends. CDR3 length equals 14 residues. Germline V lookup: CDR1 MNHEY, CDR2 SMNVEV (reference sequence).

The count of this clonotype is one. The V gene is TRBV12-3 or TRBV12-4, the J gene TRBJ1-1; D is unresolved. The CDR3 consists of 13 residues. V was trimmed by 6 bases and J by 1 base, leaving 9 bases between them. CDR3: CASSPAGNTEAFF. The CDR3 DNA follows: TGTGCCAGCAGCCCCGCGGGGAACACTGAAGCTTTCTTT.

V is TRBV6-6 and J is TRBJ2-1, with a tentative D call TRBD2 (6 bases). Germline V gene lookup returns CDR1 MNHNY and CDR2 SVGAGI (reference sequence). With 6 bases removed from V and 0 bases from J, the gap between germline ends came to 15 bases. The CDR3 runs to 16 residues. CDR3 region: CASSSDSGRSYNEQFF. The CDR3 DNA sequence: TGTGCCAGCAGCAGCGATAGCGGACGCTCCTACAATGAGCAGTTCTTC.

This clonotype was seen a handful of times. The chain joins TRBV4-1 to TRBJ1-1; D may be TRBD1 (6 bases). Germline CDR1 reads MGHRA; CDR2 reads YSYEKL. CDR3 size: 15 residues. Trimming removed 2 bases at V and 1 base at J, with 11 bases between. Here the CDR3 DNA reads TGCGCCAGCAGCCAAAGGCTGACAGGGAACACTGAAGCTTTCTTT. It codes for CASSQRLTGNTEAFF.

The chain has TRBV29-1 and TRBJ2-7, with 12 nucleotides matching TRBD2. The CDR3 is made up of 14 amino acids. J lost 5 bases, V lost 4 bases, and 6 bases had no gene match. Germline CDR1 SQVTM, CDR2 ANQGSEA. CDR3 DNA sequence: TGCAGCGTTGCGCGACTAGCGGGAGCCGACGAGCAGTACTTC. Its translation is CSVARLAGADEQYF.

This chain connects TRBV25-1 to TRBJ1-2; D ambiguous. There are 11 residues in the CDR3. Germline CDR1 reads MGHDK; CDR2 reads SYGVNS. V lost 4 bases and J 8 bases, leaving 8 bases between the germline ends. The CDR3 loop reads CASSVGTGYTF. As DNA, the CDR3 is TGTGCCAGCAGTGTTGGAACCGGCTACACCTTC.

This chain joins TRBV4-1 and TRBJ2-1; TRBD1 matches 9 bases. Germline V gene sequence: CDR1 MGHRA, CDR2 YSYEKL. V dropped 4 bases and J dropped 4; count of bases not matched to a gene: 8. The CDR3 runs to 16 residues. CDR3 region: CASSPAGQGRYNEQFF. DNA of the CDR3: TGCGCCAGCAGCCCCGCGGGACAGGGCCGTTACAATGAGCAGTTCTTC.

The chain recombines TRBV3-1 with TRBJ1-1; D gene ambiguous. Trimming took 7 bases from V and 5 from J, leaving 11 bases between them. Germline loops: CDR1 LGHDT, CDR2 YNNKEL (reference sequence). The CDR3 covers 12 residues. The CDR3 here is CASNRRGTEAFF. As DNA, the CDR3 is TGTGCCAGCAATCGGAGAGGGACTGAAGCTTTCTTT.

A single count supports this clonotype. The chain links TRBV29-1 to TRBJ2-7; either TRBD1 or TRBD2 may fit D (6 bases each). The V gene lost 4 bases and the J gene lost 7 bases, with 11 bases spanning the gap. The CDR3 spans 11 residues. Germline CDR1 reads SQVTM; CDR2 reads ANQGSEA. The CDR3 loop reads CSVAGAREQYF. The CDR3, as DNA: TGCAGCGTTGCGGGGGCGCGGGAGCAGTACTTC.

The V gene is TRBV3-1, the J gene TRBJ1-1; D possibly corresponds to TRBD1 (5 bases). Germline V gene lookup returns CDR1 LGHDT and CDR2 YNNKEL (reference sequence). The CDR3 consists of 19 residues. V lost 1 base, J lost 0 bases, and 21 bases lay in between. CDR3 in DNA: TGTGCCAGCAGCCAAGGATTTTGGGGGATTGGAGACTTGAACACTGAAGCTTTCTTT. It translates to CASSQGFWGIGDLNTEAFF.

The V and J genes are TRBV7-9 and TRBJ2-1; D might be TRBD2 (6 bases). This CDR3 is built from 12 residues. The germline V and J ends were trimmed by 5 bases and 8 bases, with 10 bases remaining between them. The germline V gene has CDR1 SEHNR and CDR2 FQNEAQ (reference sequence). The CDR3 DNA reads TGTGCCAGCAGCCGGGGCGGGGATGAGCAGTTCTTC. This gives the protein CASSRGGDEQFF. The whole variable domain, remainder taken from reference TRBV7-9 and TRBJ2-1, is DTGVSQNPRHKITKRGQNVTFRCDPISEHNRLYWYRQTLGQGPEFLTYFQNEAQLEKSRLLSDRFSAERPKGSFSTLEIQRTEQGDSAMYLCASSRGGDEQFFGPGTRLTVL.

This chain joins TRBV7-9 and TRBJ2-7; the D call may be TRBD1 or TRBD2 (5 bases each). CDR1 SEHNR and CDR2 FQNEAQ come from the germline V gene (reference sequence). The CDR3 covers 16 residues. V lost 5 bases and J lost 2, with 19 bases in between. The CDR3 reads CASSPPLGDGAYEQYF. The CDR3 DNA sequence: TGTGCCAGCAGCCCCCCACTAGGGGACGGCGCCTACGAGCAGTACTTC.

J is TRBJ2-5 and V is TRBV5-6, with 10 positions matching TRBD2. The junction had 7 bases not matched to a gene; V was cut back by 4 bases and J by 7 bases. Germline V lookup: CDR1 SGHDT, CDR2 YYEEEE. This CDR3 comprises 14 residues. The CDR3 loop is CASSRGTSERTQYF. In DNA, the CDR3 is TGTGCCAGCAGCCGGGGGACTAGCGAGAGGACCCAGTACTTC.

This chain uses TRBV7-8 with TRBJ2-3; 7 bases map to TRBD1. Trimming at V came to 5 bases and at J to 2 bases, leaving 7 bases not matched to a gene. CDR1 is SGHVS, CDR2 FQNEAQ, per germline. The CDR3 contains 15 residues. The CDR3 loop is CASSPRTGPTDTQYF. The CDR3 DNA sequence: TGTGCCAGCAGCCCCCGGACAGGTCCCACAGATACGCAGTATTTT.

This clonotype was counted between two and nine times. This chain uses TRBV6-6 with TRBJ1-1; D gene ambiguous. Germline V gene lookup returns CDR1 MNHNY and CDR2 SVGAGI (reference sequence). This CDR3 spans 13 amino acids. Trimming took off 0 bases at V and 4 bases at J, with 6 bases between the two ends. In nucleotides, the CDR3 is TGTGCCAGCAGTTACTCTGGAGGCACTGAAGCTTTCTTT. It encodes CASSYSGGTEAFF.

V and J are TRBV7-9 and TRBJ2-7; possibly TRBD1 for D (5 bases). The V gene lost 4 bases and the J gene lost 2 bases, with 9 bases spanning the gap. This CDR3 spans 13 amino acids. Germline assignment: CDR1 SEHNR and CDR2 FQNEAQ (reference sequence). CDR3 residues: CASSSRQTYEQYF. The CDR3 region has the DNA TGTGCCAGCAGCTCTAGACAGACCTACGAGCAGTACTTC. Looking up the rest from reference TRBV7-9 and TRBJ2-7 gives the full variable domain: DTGVSQNPRHKITKRGQNVTFRCDPISEHNRLYWYRQTLGQGPEFLTYFQNEAQLEKSRLLSDRFSAERPKGSFSTLEIQRTEQGDSAMYLCASSSRQTYEQYFGPGTRLTVT.

This sequence joins TRBV3-1 and TRBJ1-6; D is unclear. V was shortened by 4 bases and J by 3 bases, with 10 bases between the two germline ends. This CDR3 region has 15 residues. Germline-derived CDR1 and CDR2 are LGHDT and YNNKEL (reference sequence). The CDR3 sequence: CASSPPENYNSPLHF. The DNA of the CDR3 is TGTGCCAGCAGCCCTCCTGAAAACTATAATTCACCCCTCCACTTT. Looking up the rest from reference TRBV3-1 and TRBJ1-6 gives the full variable domain: DTAVSQTPKYLVTQMGNDKSIKCEQNLGHDTMYWYKQDSKKFLKIMFSYNNKELIINETVPNRFSPKSPDKAHLNLHINSLELGDSAVYFCASSPPENYNSPLHFGNGTRLTVT.

This chain links TRBV29-1 with TRBJ1-4; D remains unclear. Germline values: CDR1 SQVTM, CDR2 ANQGSEA. This CDR3 has 10 residues. V gave up 4 bases and J gave up 8 bases, with 5 bases separating them. DNA of the CDR3: TGCAGCGTTGTATCCGAAAAACTGTTTTTT. Protein: CSVVSEKLFF.

This clonotype was seen just once. The chain recombines TRBV3-1 with TRBJ2-7; D is undetermined. Per the germline V gene, CDR1 is LGHDT and CDR2 is YNNKEL (reference sequence). Trimming took off 1 base at V and 0 bases at J, with 10 bases between the two ends. This CDR3 is 15 amino acids long. The CDR3 nucleotides read TGTGCCAGCAGCCAAGGGCGTCCGGGCTCCTACGAGCAGTACTTC. Encoded protein: CASSQGRPGSYEQYF.

The gene calls are TRBV4-1 and TRBJ1-1; no definite D call. The CDR3 runs to 15 residues. Germline V lookup: CDR1 MGHRA, CDR2 YSYEKL. Trimming shortened V by 1 base and J by 4 bases, and 13 bases separated the two germline ends. The CDR3 loop is CASSQGAPGSTEAFF. As DNA, the CDR3 is TGCGCCAGCAGCCAAGGGGCCCCGGGAAGCACTGAAGCTTTCTTT.

The chain recombines TRBV4-1 with TRBJ2-2; no clear D gene. The CDR3 is 13 residues long. CDR1 is MGHRA and CDR2 is YSYEKL in the germline V gene. V lost 1 base and J 3 bases, leaving 3 bases between the germline ends. In DNA form, the CDR3 reads TGCGCCAGCAGCCAAGCATACACCGGGGAGCTGTTTTTT. Residues: CASSQAYTGELFF.

The chain carries TRBV7-3 and TRBJ2-1; no clear D. Deletions cut 2 bases from V and 2 bases from J, with 4 bases between. The CDR3 consists of 13 residues. Germline CDR1 and CDR2: SGHTA and FQGTGA. The CDR3 DNA follows: TGTGCCAGCAGCTTACTAACCTACAATGAGCAGTTCTTC. Translated, it gives CASSLLTYNEQFF.